The rows below give T cell receptor beta chains drawn from one sample of a study of low-dose radiotherapy and immunotherapy resistance in tumors. TCRdb recomputed calls from the reads with MiXCR, one row per CDR3 protein. There are around 80,000 distinct CDR3 sequences in the sample; about 17% occur only once, and 1.4% to 1.5% lies in the top ten. The specimen comprised PBMCs, sampled after low-dose radiotherapy plus immunotherapy. Source of these receptors: a male donor with prostate cancer. Each CDR3 is given with its conserved first and last residue. A D gene is named only where the DNA matches it firmly. The size of a clone is reported for some rows only, either as once, few or many, or as a class for expanded clones.

j_gene: TRBJ2-7
d_gene: TRBD2
abundance: many
v_gene: TRBV7-2
CDR3aa: CASSQSSGRIPYEQYF
CDR3nt: TGTGCCAGCAGCCAATCTAGCGGGAGGATACCCTACGAGCAGTACTTC

j_gene: TRBJ2-5
d_gene: -
abundance: -
v_gene: TRBV13
CDR3aa: CASSRRRDYQETQYF
CDR3nt: TGTGCCAGCAGCCGTAGGAGGGACTACCAAGAGACCCAGTACTTC

j_gene: TRBJ1-5
d_gene: -
abundance: many
v_gene: TRBV4-2
CDR3aa: CASSQDGQGTQPQHF
CDR3nt: TGTGCCAGCAGCCAAGATGGGCAGGGAACTCAGCCCCAGCATTTT

j_gene: TRBJ1-5
d_gene: -
abundance: many
v_gene: TRBV12-3/TRBV12-4
CDR3aa: CASSFDSNQPQHF
CDR3nt: TGTGCCAGCAGTTTTGATAGCAATCAGCCCCAGCATTTT

j_gene: TRBJ2-5
d_gene: -
abundance: many
v_gene: TRBV9
CDR3aa: CASSVSLQETQYF
CDR3nt: TGTGCCAGCAGCGTGAGCCTTCAAGAGACCCAGTACTTC

j_gene: TRBJ2-7
d_gene: -
abundance: few
v_gene: TRBV5-5
CDR3aa: CASSLHFYEQYF
CDR3nt: TGTGCCAGCAGCCTGCACTTCTACGAGCAGTACTTC

j_gene: TRBJ2-2
d_gene: TRBD2
abundance: many
v_gene: TRBV7-2
CDR3aa: CASSPGLAGPANTGELFF
CDR3nt: TGTGCCAGCAGCCCGGGACTAGCGGGACCCGCGAACACCGGGGAGCTGTTTTTT

j_gene: TRBJ2-3
d_gene: TRBD2
abundance: few
v_gene: TRBV2
CDR3aa: CASRTSGGYTDTQYF
CDR3nt: TGTGCCAGCAGGACTAGCGGGGGCTACACAGATACGCAGTATTTT

j_gene: TRBJ2-7
d_gene: TRBD2
abundance: many
v_gene: TRBV7-2
CDR3aa: CASSFSGRGSYEQYF
CDR3nt: TGTGCCAGCAGCTTCAGCGGGAGGGGCTCCTACGAGCAGTACTTC

j_gene: TRBJ1-1
d_gene: -
abundance: many
v_gene: TRBV7-2
CDR3aa: CASKHRGYTEAFF
CDR3nt: TGTGCCAGCAAACATAGGGGGTACACTGAAGCTTTCTTT

j_gene: TRBJ2-5
d_gene: -
abundance: -
v_gene: TRBV29-1
CDR3aa: CSVPQGSGGQETQYF
CDR3nt: TGCAGCGTTCCCCAAGGCAGTGGAGGACAAGAGACCCAGTACTTC

j_gene: TRBJ2-5
d_gene: -
abundance: -
v_gene: TRBV20-1
CDR3aa: CSALSGQGETQYF
CDR3nt: TGCAGTGCTCTTTCGGGGCAGGGAGAGACCCAGTACTTC

j_gene: TRBJ2-2
d_gene: -
abundance: many
v_gene: TRBV7-9
CDR3aa: CASSKQTANTGELFF
CDR3nt: TGTGCCAGCAGCAAACAGACAGCGAACACCGGGGAGCTGTTTTTT

j_gene: TRBJ2-3
d_gene: -
abundance: many
v_gene: TRBV7-2
CDR3aa: CASSLWSDTQYF
CDR3nt: TGTGCCAGCAGCCTCTGGTCAGATACGCAGTATTTT

j_gene: TRBJ2-1
d_gene: TRBD2
abundance: many
v_gene: TRBV19
CDR3aa: CASSIFSGSSYNEQFF
CDR3nt: TGTGCCAGTAGTATCTTTAGCGGGAGTTCCTACAATGAGCAGTTCTTC

j_gene: TRBJ1-2
d_gene: -
abundance: -
v_gene: TRBV28
CDR3aa: CASSLGFGYTF
CDR3nt: TGTGCCAGCAGTCTGGGATTCGGCTACACCTTC

j_gene: TRBJ1-5
d_gene: -
abundance: many
v_gene: TRBV28
CDR3aa: CASSLYRAGQPQHF
CDR3nt: TGTGCCAGCAGTTTATACAGGGCAGGTCAGCCCCAGCATTTT

j_gene: TRBJ2-7
d_gene: -
abundance: many
v_gene: TRBV28
CDR3aa: CASSFWATEREQYF
CDR3nt: TGTGCCAGCAGTTTTTGGGCTACCGAGCGGGAGCAGTACTTC